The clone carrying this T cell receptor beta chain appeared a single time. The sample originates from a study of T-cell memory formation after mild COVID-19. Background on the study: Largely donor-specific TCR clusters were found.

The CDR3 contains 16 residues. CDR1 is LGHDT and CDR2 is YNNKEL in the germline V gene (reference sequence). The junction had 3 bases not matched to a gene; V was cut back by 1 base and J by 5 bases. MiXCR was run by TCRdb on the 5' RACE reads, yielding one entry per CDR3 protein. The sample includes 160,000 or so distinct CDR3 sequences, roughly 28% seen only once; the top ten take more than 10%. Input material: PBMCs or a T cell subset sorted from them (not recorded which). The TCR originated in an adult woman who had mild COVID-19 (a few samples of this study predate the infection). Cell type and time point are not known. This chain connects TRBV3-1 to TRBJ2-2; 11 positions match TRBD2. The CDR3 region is CASSQVRLAGTGELFF. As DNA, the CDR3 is TGTGCCAGCAGCCAAGTACGACTAGCGGGAACCGGGGAGCTGTTTTTT.